Below are 14 T cell receptor beta chains sequenced from a single sample in a study of T-cell memory formation after mild COVID-19. TCRdb fed the 5' RACE reads into MiXCR, producing one record per CDR3 protein. The sample includes roughly 350,000 distinct CDR3 sequences, approximately 21% of them seen just once. Input material: PBMCs or a T cell subset sorted from them (not recorded which). All receptors come from an adult woman who had mild COVID-19 (a few samples of this study predate the infection). Cell type and time point are not known.

This clonotype was detected only once. V and J are TRBV28 and TRBJ2-1; 8 bases map to TRBD2. Germline V gene data show CDR1 as MDHEN and CDR2 as SYDVKM. The CDR3 is made up of 15 amino acids. The J segment lost 10 bases and the V segment lost 0 bases, leaving 8 bases of the junction unmatched. CDR3 coding DNA: TGTGCCAGCAGTTTATGGGGGACTAGGGCGAAGGAGCAGTTCTTC. Its translation: CASSLWGTRAKEQFF. Using reference TRBV28 and TRBJ2-1 for the parts outside the CDR3, the full variable domain is DVKVTQSSRYLVKRTGEKVFLECVQDMDHENMFWYRQDPGLGLRLIYFSYDVKMKEKGDIPEGYSVSREKKERFSLILESASTNQTSMYLCASSLWGTRAKEQFFGPGTRLTVL.

The rearrangement joins TRBV7-2 to TRBJ2-5; perhaps TRBD1 as D (6 bases). This CDR3 is 14 amino acids long. The germline CDR1 and CDR2 sequences are SGHTA and FQGNSA. The V end was cut by 4 bases, the J end by 6 bases, with 15 bases between. Here the CDR3 reads CASSSIRDKKTQYF. In DNA form, the CDR3 reads TGTGCCAGCAGCTCGATCCGGGACAAAAAGACCCAGTACTTC.

The chain recombines TRBV7-9 with TRBJ2-5; 7 bases fit TRBD1. Germline V CDR1 and CDR2: SEHNR, FQNEAQ (reference sequence). The CDR3 totals 13 residues. The J segment lost 0 bases and the V segment lost 6 bases, leaving 1 base of the junction unmatched. Here the CDR3 DNA reads TGTGCCAGCAGGGACAGGTACCAAGAGACCCAGTACTTC. It is translated as CASRDRYQETQYF.

The chain has TRBV7-9 and TRBJ2-5; no reliable D call. Trimming shortened V by 3 bases and J by 1 base, and 6 bases separated the two germline ends. Germline V gene data show CDR1 as SEHNR and CDR2 as FQNEAQ (reference sequence). The CDR3 is 13 residues long. CDR3 protein: CASSFTVQETQYF. CDR3 nucleotide sequence: TGTGCCAGCAGCTTCACGGTCCAAGAGACCCAGTACTTC.

This clonotype was observed a few times. The gene calls are TRBV5-1 and TRBJ2-7; 10 nucleotides line up with TRBD1. The CDR3 loop spans 14 amino acids. The germline CDR1 and CDR2 sequences are SGHRS and YFSETQ. The V segment lost 2 bases and the J segment 5 bases; nucleotides outside the gene matches: 4. The CDR3 protein is CASSFSGTGDEQYF. CDR3 in DNA: TGCGCCAGCAGCTTCTCGGGGACAGGGGACGAGCAGTACTTC. Full variable domain (remainder filled in from reference TRBV5-1 and TRBJ2-7): KAGVTQTPRYLIKTRGQQVTLSCSPISGHRSVSWYQQTPGQGLQFLFEYFSETQRNKGNFPGRFSGRQFSNSRSEMNVSTLELGDSALYLCASSFSGTGDEQYFGPGTRLTVT.

The genes are TRBV24-1 and TRBJ2-7; TRBD2 is a possible D gene (7 bases). The germline V and J ends were trimmed by 8 bases and 5 bases, with 21 bases remaining between them. Germline V gives CDR1 KGHDR, CDR2 SFDVKD. This CDR3 is built from 15 residues. Written as DNA, the CDR3 is TGTGCCACCATGGCTGGGCAGGGGCGGGGGAACGAGCAGTACTTC. Encoded protein: CATMAGQGRGNEQYF.

In this sample, this clonotype turned up a few times. The rearrangement links TRBV7-9 to TRBJ2-7; no clear D. V lost 6 bases and J lost 1, with 13 bases in between. This CDR3 spans 14 amino acids. CDR1 is SEHNR and CDR2 is FQNEAQ in the germline V gene (reference sequence). The CDR3: CASRPLSESYEQYF. Written as DNA, the CDR3 is TGTGCCAGCAGACCCCTATCGGAGTCCTACGAGCAGTACTTC.

This clonotype was detected many times. The rearrangement joins TRBV6-6 to TRBJ1-1; a weak D match, TRBD1 (5 bases). V lost 6 bases and J lost 1, with 9 bases in between. Germline V gene sequence: CDR1 MNHNY, CDR2 SVGAGI (reference sequence). The CDR3 contains 13 residues. The CDR3 reads CASSDGQNTEAFF. Here the CDR3 DNA reads TGTGCCAGCAGCGACGGACAGAACACTGAAGCTTTCTTT.

The table lists this clonotype with many counts. The CDR3 DNA sequence: TGTGCCAGCAGTTACTCTCTAGCGAGCTCCTACAATGAGCAGTTCTTC. Its translation is CASSYSLASSYNEQFF. This chain uses TRBV6-5 with TRBJ2-1; the D gene is possibly TRBD2 (6 bases). The germline V gene encodes CDR1 MNHEY and CDR2 SVGAGI. Trimming removed 0 bases at V and 0 bases at J, with 9 bases between. CDR3 size: 16 residues.

This clonotype was seen more than once but under ten times. The chain links TRBV5-1 to TRBJ1-1; TRBD1 agrees at 8 bases. The CDR3 is 13 amino acids. Losses at the gene ends were 3 bases for V and 11 bases for J; bases not matched to a gene: 9. Germline V gene data show CDR1 as SGHRS and CDR2 as YFSETQ. The CDR3 bases are TGCGCCAGCAGCTCGGGACAGGCCTCAGGGGCTTTCTTT. Amino acid sequence: CASSSGQASGAFF. Combining the CDR3 with reference TRBV5-1 and TRBJ1-1 gives the whole variable domain KAGVTQTPRYLIKTRGQQVTLSCSPISGHRSVSWYQQTPGQGLQFLFEYFSETQRNKGNFPGRFSGRQFSNSRSEMNVSTLELGDSALYLCASSSGQASGAFFGQGTRLTVV.

This clonotype was observed at least ten times. This chain links TRBV29-1 with TRBJ2-1, with TRBD2 as a possible D gene (5 bases). V lost 3 bases to trimming and J lost 9 bases, with 18 bases between them. Looked up from germline, CDR1 is SQVTM and CDR2 is ANQGSEA. The CDR3 contains 14 residues. CDR3 nucleotides: TGCAGCGTTGATAGGGTGGGCAATGCGGGTGAGCAGTTCTTC. As protein: CSVDRVGNAGEQFF.

In this sample, this clonotype turned up a few times. The rearrangement links TRBV11-3 to TRBJ1-1; D gene uncertain. In germline, CDR1 is SGHNT, CDR2 YENEEA. V lost 1 base to trimming and J lost 4 bases, with 7 bases between them. The CDR3 extends over 13 amino acids. The CDR3 protein is CASSLVQSTEAFF. The CDR3 nucleotides read TGTGCCAGCAGCTTAGTACAGAGCACTGAAGCTTTCTTT. The full variable domain, with the rest looked up from reference TRBV11-3 and TRBJ1-1, is EAGVVQSPRYKIIEKKQPVAFWCNPISGHNTLYWYLQNLGQGPELLIRYENEEAVDDSQLPKDRFSAERLKGVDSTLKIQPAELGDSAVYLCASSLVQSTEAFFGQGTRLTVV.

V gene TRBV2 combines with J gene TRBJ2-7, with 9 bases matching TRBD1. Trimming at V came to 6 bases and at J to 3 bases, leaving 9 bases not matched to a gene. Germline-derived CDR1 and CDR2 are SNHLY and FYNNEI. The CDR3 length is 15 residues. CDR3 nucleotide sequence: TGTGCCAGCAGCACCCGGACAGGGGCCAACTACGAGCAGTACTTC. Its protein product is CASSTRTGANYEQYF.

This chain connects TRBV20-1 to TRBJ2-1; D unclear. Germline V gives CDR1 DFQATT, CDR2 SNEGSKA (reference sequence). V was cut by 2 bases and J by 5 bases, with 7 bases left in between. The CDR3 totals 12 residues. CDR3 sequence (DNA): TGCAGTGCTAGACCCAAAAACAATGAGCAGTTCTTC. Amino acid sequence: CSARPKNNEQFF.